This TCR beta chain comes out of a study of human T cells and chemical hapten exposure. The CDR3 totals 14 residues. Germline V CDR1 and CDR2: SQVTM, ANQGSEA. V shed 6 bases and J shed 2 bases, with 16 bases lying between them. Unique molecular identifiers were attached to individual cDNA molecules within the library. TCRdb called the RACE reads again in MiXCR, with one record for every CDR3 protein. The sample lists 60,000 to 90,000 distinct CDR3 sequences; approximately 8.6% were seen once. Time point in this sample: healthy volunteer bleed at 6 weeks. Researchers extracted total RNA from unfractionated whole blood. The table lists this clonotype with a few counts.

This rearrangement joins TRBV29-1 to TRBJ1-1; D ambiguous. The sample consisted of whole blood. The receptor was derived from a female donor in good health. Some clones in this sample may be carry-over from other donors' samples. The CDR3 DNA reads as TGCAGCGTCGGAGCCTACGGGGATAACACTGAAGCTTTCTTT. Translating it yields CSVGAYGDNTEAFF.